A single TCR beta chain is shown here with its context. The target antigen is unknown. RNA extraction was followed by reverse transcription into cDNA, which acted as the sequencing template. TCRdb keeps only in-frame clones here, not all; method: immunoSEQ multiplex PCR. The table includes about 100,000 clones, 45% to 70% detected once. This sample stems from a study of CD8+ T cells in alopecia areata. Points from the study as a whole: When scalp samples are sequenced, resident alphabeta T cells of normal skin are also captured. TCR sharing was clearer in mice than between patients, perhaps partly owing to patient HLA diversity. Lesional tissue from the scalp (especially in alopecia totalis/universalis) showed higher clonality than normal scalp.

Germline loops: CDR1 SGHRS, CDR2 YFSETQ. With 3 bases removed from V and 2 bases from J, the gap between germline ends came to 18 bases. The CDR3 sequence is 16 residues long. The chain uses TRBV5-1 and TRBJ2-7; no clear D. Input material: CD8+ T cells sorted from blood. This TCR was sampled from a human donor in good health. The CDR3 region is CASSSSLTENPYEQYF. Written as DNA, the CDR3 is TGCGCCAGCAGCTCGAGCTTAACTGAAAACCCCTACGAGCAGTACTTC.